This TCR beta chain was found in a study of blood T cells in healthy people across ages (dated by TCRdb to the mid-2010s). Regarding the research as a whole: In model experiments, template switching captured about one uniquely barcoded TCR beta cDNA molecule for every two T cells. The study measured age-related changes in TCR beta repertoire diversity using deep sequencing normalized with unique cDNA molecular identifiers. Donors were grouped into four age groups: young (average roughly 15 years), middle-aged (around 39), aged (approximately 58) and long-lived (about 89). To avoid experimental bias, donors of different ages were spread randomly across the sequencing lanes. Using the same blood draw, the study looked at two additional independent replicas of 1 million unique cDNA reads for two donors, one aged 18 to 30 and the other aged 80 or older.

The donors were about 40 Caucasian individuals from Russia, aged roughly 6 to 100 years, who were systemically healthy. Roughly 10 milliliters of peripheral blood were collected from each donor into EDTA-treated Vacutainer tubes. Ficoll-Paque density-gradient centrifugation was used to isolate PBMCs, with at least 7 million per sample. Trizol reagent was used to extract total RNA from the PBMCs, yielding at least 6 micrograms per sample. For every donor, flow cytometry on a PBMC aliquot measured the percentage of naive CD45RAhigh/CD27high T cells. Comment on this clonotype: The clone's antigen remains unknown. No much larger clonotype is one base removed from it; base qualities were not supplied.

The CDR3 has 16 amino acids, counting the end cysteine and phenylalanine. The retained sequence is limited to the CDR3, 48 bases, with the frame set at the first base. V lost 5 bases and J lost 2 bases, and the count of bases not matched to a germline gene is 10. CDR1 and CDR2 were assigned from the germline V gene as SGHRS and YFSETQ. The paper's findings and limits, for the study overall: Since profiling was done on bulk unsorted PBMCs, naive and antigen-experienced compartments could not be conclusively compared. Estimates of total diversity based on one million sequenced T cells were regarded as lower bounds and as underestimates. Observed TCR beta diversity per million T cells fell roughly linearly with age, and a significant reduction was already apparent by age around 36. Because donor CMV infection status was unknown, age-related changes in expanded clonotypes were potentially confounded. Compared with the aged group, more naive CD4+ T cells, fewer expanded clones and increased TCR diversity were shown by the long-lived group, suggesting age selection. The percentage of naive T cells measured by flow cytometry correlated strongly with observed TCR beta diversity.

Library method: 5' RACE. Instrument used: Illumina HiSeq 2500. A second PCR of about 7 to 12 cycles was run with a J-beta primer mix and a sample-barcoded 5' primer. A unique molecular identifier was introduced onto each TCR beta cDNA molecule by a template-switch 5' adaptor carrying 12 random nucleotides. Each sample yielded at least 2.5 million CDR3-containing paired-end reads. The Mint cDNA synthesis kit, primed by a TRBC-specific oligonucleotide, was used to synthesize first-strand cDNA from all RNA. All cDNA was treated with uracil-DNA glycosylase and then went through a first 18-cycle PCR with the universal primers M1SS and BC2_uni_R. In the source study's methods: For normalization, 1 million high-quality reads were randomly selected from each sample, with every read carrying a distinct molecular identifier. Instead of being binned into consensus sequences, reads with shared molecular identifiers were discarded. MiTCR, with a Q25 quality threshold and the strictest error-elimination algorithm, was used for CDR3 identification, clonotype clustering and error correction. A nonparametric unseen species model with Euler transformation was used to estimate a lower bound on total TCR beta diversity. TCRdb trimmed the raw reads at Q25, called clones with MiXCR and kept productive beta chains. Every CDR3 protein is listed once, alongside the most common genes and DNA of its rows. TCRdb, rather than the study authors, made the V and J calls. This sample has 2 million or so distinct CDR3 sequences in its table, and roughly 49% of those were observed once. The top ten constitute about 2.1% of the sample.

Material for sequencing was blood. In this chain, TRBV5-1 is recombined with TRBJ2-3; TRBD1 lines up with 8 middle nucleotides. The receptor's source is a woman between 40 and 55 years old in good health. DNA sequence: TGCGCCAGCAGGGGACAGGCGGGACGGCACACAGATACGCAGTATTTT. The translation is CASRGQAGRHTDTQYF.